A single TCR beta chain is shown here with its context. Its antigen remains unidentified. The sample belongs to a study of cytomegalovirus exposure and HLA in healthy donors. At the level of the study: Unique TCR beta sequences numbering 117 million came from 150 million to 200 million T cells in an earlier analysis. Study-level results: The authors judged a highly shared variant cluster likely a sequencing artifact. V- and J-gene trimming in TCR beta was tied to a missense DCLRE1C variant by an analysis performed later. Previous analysis showed most TCR beta V segments were productive about 87% or about 30% of the time.

Primers for the PCR totalled 60 Vbeta and 13 Jbeta. The data were produced by immunoSEQ multiplex PCR, yet TCRdb's version contains in-frame clones alone and is incomplete. The sample records some 70,000 clones, roughly 68% being singletons. This clonotype was obtained from a woman in her fifties or sixties in good health and CMV-seronegative. The sequencing sample was made of PBMCs.

The CDR3 DNA follows: TGTGCCAGCAGCTTGGACGGTTTACTTAGGGAGCAGTACTTC. Translation gives CASSLDGLLREQYF. V is TRBV5-6 and J is TRBJ2-5; D might be TRBD2 (5 bases). Trimming pared 0 bases from V and 11 bases from J, leaving 17 bases between. This CDR3 is 14 amino acids long. Germline V CDR1 and CDR2: SGHDT, YYEEEE.